This TCR beta chain came from a study of blood T cell repertoires in COVID-19 (dated by TCRdb to the early 2020s). Study-wide context: Samples from collaborators originated in the United States, Italy and Spain and spanned both the acute and convalescent phases of COVID-19. The samples were drawn from two sources: the first 160 participants of the ongoing ImmuneRACE study, and 1,000 to 1,500 subjects contributed by 6 global collaborators. The sample metadata nearly always contained a de-identified subject ID, COVID-19 status, age in years and sex. HLA class I and class II types, where available, came from metadata supplied by the sample provider rather than from assay-based typing. The repertoires were released in a freely available public database meant as a resource for research on the immune response to SARS-CoV-2. The prospective study material was composed of cDNA or gDNA derived from T cells, B-cell-depleted T cells, or PBMCs. The dataset comprised deeply sampled blood TCRbeta repertoires from subjects exposed to, actively infected with, or recovered from COVID-19. What the work shows at the level of the full study, not this receptor alone: How much clinical and demographic metadata was included differed by source and by participant, and the metadata was provided uncurated.

Cut back by 6 bases and 5 bases, the V and J ends lie 16 bases apart. The CDR3 starts with the cysteine, ends with the phenylalanine, and has 14 residues. Only the CDR3 region is kept as DNA, spanning 42 bases read in frame from base 1. CDR1 and CDR2, looked up from the germline V gene, are MDHEN and SYDVKM. Regarding this clone: Its specific antigen is unknown. Base quality data are lacking; no much larger clone is found one base away.

Whole blood was collected in K2EDTA tubes by collaborating institutions according to the institutions' own protocols. For TCRbeta analysis, collaborators shipped samples in one of three forms: frozen whole blood, isolated PBMCs, or DNA extracted from either of those sample types. TCRbeta CDR3 regions were amplified from genomic DNA by means of the immunoSEQ Assay, a bias-controlled multiplex PCR. The source study handled its data this way. Within the assay, amplification of reference gene primers was used to estimate how many nucleated cells each sample contained. To quantify the absolute abundance of each unique TCRbeta CDR3 rearrangement, sequence reads were collapsed and filtered. Productive Simpson clonality was computed per sample as the square root of Simpson's diversity index over productive rearrangements. Entries here come from immuneACCESS through TCRdb and include only in-frame sequences with V and J called. Some clones fail to appear in such tables; in the studies checked, an unresolved V gene covers under half of the shortfall, and the cause of the remainder is unknown. V, J and clone size derive from that table, while D and trimming were established from the DNA sequence. This sample is represented by 85,000 to 120,000 clones; approximately 80% of them were singletons. 4% to 5.5% of the sample is held by the ten biggest clonotypes.

Sequencing used peripheral blood. The receptor comes from a human donor in a cohort sampled during active COVID-19. The V gene is TRBV28 and the J gene is TRBJ1-1; the D gene is unclear. The CDR3 region has the sequence CASSAGHAGTEAFF. The DNA sequence follows: TGTGCCAGCAGCGCCGGTCATGCGGGGACTGAAGCTTTCTTT.